The 17 T cell receptor beta chains reported below all come from one sample, sequenced in a study of blood T cells in healthy people across ages. Primed by a sample-barcoded 5' primer and a J-beta primer mix, a second PCR proceeded for about 7 to 12 cycles. One entry per CDR3 protein, called by TCRdb with MiXCR from the 5' RACE reads. The sample lists about 760,000 distinct CDR3 sequences; just under 25% were seen once. The sample was also linked to a second study, of T cells of mothers and their children.

The sequenced sample consisted of blood. Every receptor here comes from a boy aged 5-17 years in good health.

This clonotype was recorded a few times. The V call is TRBV5-4, the J call TRBJ2-5; maybe TRBD2 (5 bases). The end of the DNA aligns better with TRBJ2-1, so the J call may be wrong. This CDR3 is built from 12 residues. Per germline, CDR1 SGHNT and CDR2 YYREEE (reference sequence). The CDR3 spells CASSRRGSEQFF. The CDR3 nucleotides are TGTGCCAGCAGCCGCCGAGGGAGTGAGCAGTTCTTC.

This clonotype appeared a few times. The chain uses TRBV5-1 and TRBJ2-7; 9 positions agree with TRBD1. The CDR3 has 14 amino acids. V shed 5 bases and J 6 bases; nucleotides not matched to a gene: 9. From germline, CDR1 is SGHRS and CDR2 YFSETQ. CDR3 in amino acids: CASSPGQGLVEQYF. The CDR3 DNA reads as TGCGCCAGCAGTCCGGGACAGGGTTTGGTCGAGCAGTACTTC.

This clonotype was detected only once. CDR3 amino acids: CATSREATGSDEQYF. DNA for the CDR3: TGTGCCACCAGCAGAGAGGCAACAGGGAGTGACGAGCAGTACTTC. The gene calls are TRBV15 and TRBJ2-1, with TRBD1 as a possible D gene (6 bases). The J call is uncertain, as TRBJ2-7 better fits the DNA end. Germline lookup yields CDR1 LNHNV and CDR2 YYDKDF (reference sequence). The CDR3 is 15 amino acids.

The J gene is TRBJ2-5, the V gene TRBV3-1; TRBD2 matches 10 bases. From germline, CDR1 is LGHDT and CDR2 YNNKEL (reference sequence). With V trimmed by 3 bases and J by 3 bases, 1 base remained unmatched. This CDR3 spans 14 amino acids. The CDR3 here is CASSHTSGKETQYF. The CDR3 DNA reads as TGTGCCAGCAGCCATACTAGCGGGAAAGAGACCCAGTACTTC.

J is TRBJ1-2 and V is TRBV4-1, with a tentative D call TRBD1 (5 bases). Deletions cut 0 bases from V and 5 bases from J, with 7 bases between. The CDR3 extends over 13 amino acids. Germline-derived CDR1 and CDR2 are MGHRA and YSYEKL. CDR3 in amino acids: CASSQDEGYGYTF. Here the CDR3 DNA reads TGCGCCAGCAGCCAAGACGAGGGGTATGGCTACACCTTC.

V is TRBV5-1 and J is TRBJ2-2; TRBD1 matches 7 bases. Germline trimming cut 2 bases from V and 3 bases from J; bases unmatched to any gene: 4. The CDR3 totals 15 residues. Germline lookup yields CDR1 SGHRS and CDR2 YFSETQ. The CDR3 sequence: CASSFRTGDTGELFF. In nucleotides, the CDR3 is TGCGCCAGCAGCTTTCGCACAGGGGACACCGGGGAGCTGTTTTTT. The variable domain in full, completed from reference TRBV5-1 and TRBJ2-2, reads KAGVTQTPRYLIKTRGQQVTLSCSPISGHRSVSWYQQTPGQGLQFLFEYFSETQRNKGNFPGRFSGRQFSNSRSEMNVSTLELGDSALYLCASSFRTGDTGELFFGEGSRLTVL.

This clonotype has a handful of counts. The rearrangement uses TRBV21-1 and TRBJ2-1; TRBD2, the table's D call, lacks a check against the DNA. TRBV21-1 is labeled a pseudogene. The CDR3 spans 15 residues. The CDR3 protein is CASTRLAGVGNEQFF. CDR3 sequence (DNA): TGTGCCAGCACCCGACTAGCGGGAGTTGGCAATGAGCAGTTCTTC.

This sequence joins TRBV3-1 and TRBJ2-1, with 7 bases aligning to TRBD2. CDR3 length: 21 amino acids. Germline V gives CDR1 LGHDT, CDR2 YNNKEL (reference sequence). Trimming took 0 bases from V and 0 from J; bases not matched to a gene: 17. CDR3 amino acids: CASSQDLGLAGVRYSYNEQFF. The CDR3 DNA reads as TGTGCCAGCAGCCAAGATCTCGGACTGGCGGGAGTGAGATACTCCTACAATGAGCAGTTCTTC.

This clonotype was counted at least ten times. The rearrangement links TRBV5-1 to TRBJ2-5; D is possibly TRBD2 (6 bases). TRBJ2-7 explains the end of the DNA better; the J call may be wrong. This CDR3 region has 14 residues. CDR1 is SGHRS and CDR2 is YFSETQ in the germline V gene. DNA of the CDR3: TGCGCCAGCAGCTTGGGGGGGGTCTCCTACGAGCAGTACTTC. It specifies CASSLGGVSYEQYF.

This sequence joins TRBV20-1 and TRBJ2-7; 10 positions agree with TRBD1. The CDR3 has 18 residues. V shed 1 base and J 0 bases; nucleotides not matched to a gene: 12. Germline values: CDR1 DFQATT, CDR2 SNEGSKA (reference sequence). As DNA, the CDR3 is TGCAGTGCTAGAGCCTCGGGACAGGGGACGTGGACCTCCTACGAGCAGTACTTC. Protein sequence: CSARASGQGTWTSYEQYF.

This clonotype was observed a few times. The chain carries TRBV5-1 and TRBJ2-5; 8 nucleotides line up with TRBD2. Germline V gives CDR1 SGHRS, CDR2 YFSETQ. Trimming removed 1 base from V and 0 bases from J; junction bases left unmatched: 8. The CDR3 runs to 17 residues. The CDR3 protein is CASSLLSGAGDQETQYF. The CDR3 DNA reads TGCGCCAGCAGCTTGCTTTCGGGAGCGGGAGACCAAGAGACCCAGTACTTC.

V usage is TRBV20-1 and J usage is TRBJ1-2; no firm D call. The germline gives CDR1 DFQATT, CDR2 SNEGSKA (reference sequence). The CDR3 is 15 amino acids. Deletions cut 0 bases from V and 7 bases from J, with 18 bases between. This chain's CDR3 is CSARDIHGGIGGYTF. In nucleotides, the CDR3 is TGCAGTGCTAGAGACATCCACGGAGGGATTGGTGGCTACACCTTC.

The chain employs TRBV6-6 and TRBJ1-5; TRBD1 matches at 9 bases. Germline CDR1 and CDR2: MNHNY and SVGAGI (reference sequence). The CDR3 is 14 amino acids. J was trimmed by 4 bases and V by 10 bases; bases with no gene match: 8. CDR3 sequence (DNA): TGTGCCATCGAGGACAGGGGATTGAATCAGCCCCAGCATTTT. Protein product: CAIEDRGLNQPQHF.

The chain employs TRBV15 and TRBJ2-7, with D maybe TRBD2 (6 bases). V was cut by 0 bases and J by 1 base, with 16 bases left in between. The germline CDR1 and CDR2 sequences are LNHNV and YYDKDF (reference sequence). The length of the CDR3 is 17 residues. CDR3 protein: CATSRDTGGGRSYEQYF. The CDR3 DNA sequence: TGTGCCACCAGCAGAGATACCGGGGGAGGCAGATCCTACGAGCAGTACTTC.

The chain combines TRBV12-3 or TRBV12-4 with TRBJ2-2, with D possibly matching TRBD2 (5 bases). Trimming took 3 bases from V and 3 from J, leaving 8 bases between them. The CDR3 consists of 14 residues. CDR3 DNA: TGTGCCAGCAGTTTCGGGGATTACACCGGGGAGCTGTTTTTT. As protein: CASSFGDYTGELFF.

Only a few counts were recorded for this clonotype. This chain connects TRBV29-1 to TRBJ2-1; D is ambiguous. This CDR3 contains 8 residues. CDR1 is SQVTM and CDR2 is ANQGSEA in the germline V gene. The V end lost 6 bases, the J end lost 14 bases, and 8 bases lay between the germline ends. CDR3 sequence reads: CSVEPKFF. DNA of the CDR3: TGCAGCGTGGAACCGAAGTTCTTC.

V is TRBV12-3 or TRBV12-4 and J is TRBJ2-3; no definite D call. CDR3 size: 13 residues. V was shortened by 6 bases and J by 1 base, with 8 bases between the two germline ends. The CDR3 loop reads CASSALGTDTQYF. The DNA of the CDR3 is TGTGCCAGCAGCGCTCTAGGCACAGATACGCAGTATTTT.